This T cell receptor beta chain was profiled in a study of shared clonotypes between healthy human individuals. The data were produced by immunoSEQ multiplex PCR, yet TCRdb's version contains in-frame clones alone and is incomplete. Of 2 million to 2.5 million clones listed, under 95% are singletons. Trimming took 1 base from V and 7 from J, leaving 11 bases between them. The CDR3 totals 14 residues. Germline V gene sequence: CDR1 LNHNV, CDR2 YYDKDF (reference sequence). Naive CD8 cells were CD45RO-negative, positively selected for CCR7, excluding terminally differentiated effector memory CD45RA+ cells.

The chain employs TRBV15 and TRBJ2-1; a possible D gene is TRBD1 (6 bases). Sequencing was done on a sample of naive CD8+ T cells from PBMCs. The TCR comes from a man aged 18 to 30 in good health. Some clones in this sample may be carry-over from other donors' samples. The CDR3 region is CATSRVGAVNEQFF. In DNA form, the CDR3 reads TGTGCCACCAGCAGAGTGGGGGCGGTGAATGAGCAGTTCTTC.